The T cell receptor beta chain described here comes from a study of human T cells and chemical hapten exposure. One entry per CDR3 protein, called by TCRdb with MiXCR from the RACE reads. The table has approximately 97,000 distinct CDR3 sequences, approximately 8.2% seen once. This clonotype appeared a few times. Its antigen is as yet unknown. Trimming took off 4 bases at V and 6 bases at J, with 13 bases between the two ends. This CDR3 spans 13 amino acids. Germline V CDR1 and CDR2: DFQATT, SNEGSKA (reference sequence). Study results and limitations: Following DPC sensitization, TCRs present above 1 in 1000 frequency showed no change.

Noted time point: healthy volunteer bleed at 2 weeks. The study extracted total RNA from unfractionated whole blood. This TCR derives from a female donor in good health. Some clones in this sample may be carry-over from other donors' samples. The source material was whole blood. This rearrangement joins TRBV20-1 to TRBJ1-5, with D unresolved. As DNA, the CDR3 is TGCAGTGCTATGGAGGGAAGTAGTCAGCCCCAGCATTTT. It is translated as CSAMEGSSQPQHF.